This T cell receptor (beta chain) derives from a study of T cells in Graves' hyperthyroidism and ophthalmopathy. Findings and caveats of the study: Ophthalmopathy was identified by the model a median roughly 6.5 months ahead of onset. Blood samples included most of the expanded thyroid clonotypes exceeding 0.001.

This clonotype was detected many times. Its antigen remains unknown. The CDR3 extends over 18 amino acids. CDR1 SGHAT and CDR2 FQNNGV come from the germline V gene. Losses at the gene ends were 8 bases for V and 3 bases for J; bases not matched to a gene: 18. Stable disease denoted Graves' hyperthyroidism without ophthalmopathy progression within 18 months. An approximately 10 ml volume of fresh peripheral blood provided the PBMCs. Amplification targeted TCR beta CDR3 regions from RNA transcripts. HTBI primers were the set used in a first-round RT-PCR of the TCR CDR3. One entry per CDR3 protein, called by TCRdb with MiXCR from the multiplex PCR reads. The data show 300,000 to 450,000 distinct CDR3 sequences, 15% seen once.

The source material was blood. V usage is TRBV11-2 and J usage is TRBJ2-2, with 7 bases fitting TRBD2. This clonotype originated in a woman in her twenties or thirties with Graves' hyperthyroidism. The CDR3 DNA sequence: TGTGCCAGCCGCAGCGGGAACTACTTACCTCCCTACACCGGGGAGCTGTTTTTT. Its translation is CASRSGNYLPPYTGELFF.